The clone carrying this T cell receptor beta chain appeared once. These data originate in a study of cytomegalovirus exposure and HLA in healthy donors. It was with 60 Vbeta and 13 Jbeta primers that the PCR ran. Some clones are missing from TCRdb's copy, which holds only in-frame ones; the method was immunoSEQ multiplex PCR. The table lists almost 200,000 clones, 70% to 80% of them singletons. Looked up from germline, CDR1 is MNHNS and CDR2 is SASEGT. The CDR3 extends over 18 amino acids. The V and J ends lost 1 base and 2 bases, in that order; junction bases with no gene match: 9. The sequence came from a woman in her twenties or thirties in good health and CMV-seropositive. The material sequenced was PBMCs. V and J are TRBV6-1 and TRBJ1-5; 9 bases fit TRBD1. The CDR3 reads CASSEDEGQGFRNQPQHF. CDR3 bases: TGTGCCAGCAGTGAAGACGAGGGACAGGGATTTCGCAATCAGCCCCAGCATTTT.